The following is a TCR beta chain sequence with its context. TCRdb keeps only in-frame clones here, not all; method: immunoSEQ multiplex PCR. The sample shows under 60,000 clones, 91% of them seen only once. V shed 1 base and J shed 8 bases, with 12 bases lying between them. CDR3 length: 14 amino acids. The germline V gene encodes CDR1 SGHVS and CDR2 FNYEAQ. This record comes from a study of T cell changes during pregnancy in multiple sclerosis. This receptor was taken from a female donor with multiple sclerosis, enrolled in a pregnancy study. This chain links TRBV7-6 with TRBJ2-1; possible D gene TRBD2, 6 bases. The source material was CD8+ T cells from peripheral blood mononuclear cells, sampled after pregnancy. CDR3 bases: TGTGCCAGCAGCTTAGGGGGACTTTCGGATGAGCAGTTCTTC. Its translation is CASSLGGLSDEQFF.